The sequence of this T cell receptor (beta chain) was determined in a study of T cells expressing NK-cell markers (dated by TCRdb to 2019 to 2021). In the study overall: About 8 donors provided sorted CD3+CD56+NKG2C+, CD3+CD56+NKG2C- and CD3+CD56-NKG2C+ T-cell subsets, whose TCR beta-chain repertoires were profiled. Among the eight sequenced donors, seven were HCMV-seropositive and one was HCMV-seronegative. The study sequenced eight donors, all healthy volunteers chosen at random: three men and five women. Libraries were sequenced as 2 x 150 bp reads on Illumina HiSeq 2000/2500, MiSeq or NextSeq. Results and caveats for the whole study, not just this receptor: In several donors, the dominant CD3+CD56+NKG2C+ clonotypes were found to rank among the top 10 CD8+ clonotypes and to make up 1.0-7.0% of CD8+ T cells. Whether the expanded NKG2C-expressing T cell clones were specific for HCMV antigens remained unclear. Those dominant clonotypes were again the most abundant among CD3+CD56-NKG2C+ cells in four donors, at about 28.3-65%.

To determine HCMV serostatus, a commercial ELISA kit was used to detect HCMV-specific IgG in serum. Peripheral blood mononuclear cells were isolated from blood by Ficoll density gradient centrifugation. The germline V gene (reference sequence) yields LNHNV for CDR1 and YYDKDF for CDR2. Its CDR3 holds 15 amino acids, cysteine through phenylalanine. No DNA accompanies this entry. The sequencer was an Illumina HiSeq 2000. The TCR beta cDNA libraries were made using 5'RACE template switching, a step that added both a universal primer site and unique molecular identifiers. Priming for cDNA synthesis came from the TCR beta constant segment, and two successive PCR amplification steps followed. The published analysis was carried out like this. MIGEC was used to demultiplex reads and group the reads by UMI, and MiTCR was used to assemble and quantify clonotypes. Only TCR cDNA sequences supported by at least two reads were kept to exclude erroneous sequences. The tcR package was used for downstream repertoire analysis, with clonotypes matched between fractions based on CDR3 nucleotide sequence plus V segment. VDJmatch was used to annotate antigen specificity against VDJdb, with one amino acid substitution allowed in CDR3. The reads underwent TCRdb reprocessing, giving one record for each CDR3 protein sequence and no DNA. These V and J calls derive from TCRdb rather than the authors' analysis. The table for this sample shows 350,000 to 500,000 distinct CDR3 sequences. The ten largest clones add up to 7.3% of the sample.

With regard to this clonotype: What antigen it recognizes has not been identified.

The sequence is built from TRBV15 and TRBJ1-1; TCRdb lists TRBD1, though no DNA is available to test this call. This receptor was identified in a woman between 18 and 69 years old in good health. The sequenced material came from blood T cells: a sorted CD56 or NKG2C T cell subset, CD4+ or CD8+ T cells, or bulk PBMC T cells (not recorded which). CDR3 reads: CATSRGRGTATEAFF.